This T cell receptor beta chain was retrieved from a study of T-cell reconstitution after alpha-beta-depleted transplantation in children. Study-level results: Two months or so post-transplant, alpha-beta T cells reportedly derived from several hundred expanded graft clones.

The TCRbeta library was prepared with unique molecular identifiers. One entry per CDR3 protein results from TCRdb running MiXCR on the PCR reads. This sample has about 110,000 distinct CDR3 sequences, with 5% to 7% found just once. The CDR3 sequence is 16 residues long. V was shortened by 6 bases and J by 6 bases, with 22 bases between the two germline ends. Germline V lookup: CDR1 MNHEY, CDR2 SMNVEV (reference sequence). This clonotype was seen at least ten times. What it binds is not known. The source of this sequence is a male patient aged 2-15 years who had a stem cell transplant for acute lymphoblastic leukemia, so the T cells may come from the graft donor. Specimen: PBMCs, mostly from graft donor cells, collected 360 days after TCRalphabeta/CD19-depleted stem cell transplant. The chain employs TRBV27 and TRBJ2-3; weak D call: TRBD2 (6 bases). The CDR3, as DNA: TGTGCCAGCAGACCTGGAGGGGCTACTCCAAAGGATACGCAGTATTTT. Residues: CASRPGGATPKDTQYF.